This TCR beta chain appears in the sequencing data of a study of cytomegalovirus exposure and HLA in healthy donors. The CDR3 consists of 14 residues. Per germline, CDR1 SGDLS and CDR2 YYNGEE. J lost 3 bases, V lost 4 bases, and 4 bases had no gene match. PCR amplification relied on 60 Vbeta primers (plus 13 Jbeta primers). TCRdb keeps only in-frame clones here, not all; method: immunoSEQ multiplex PCR. The sample totals just over 150,000 clones. The sample was PBMCs. J is TRBJ2-7 and V is TRBV9; TRBD2 matches 10 bases. This sequence originates from a woman aged 60 to 75 in good health and CMV-seronegative. The CDR3 sequence is CASSFSGGYYEQYF. The CDR3 DNA sequence: TGTGCCAGCAGCTTTAGCGGGGGGTACTACGAGCAGTACTTC.